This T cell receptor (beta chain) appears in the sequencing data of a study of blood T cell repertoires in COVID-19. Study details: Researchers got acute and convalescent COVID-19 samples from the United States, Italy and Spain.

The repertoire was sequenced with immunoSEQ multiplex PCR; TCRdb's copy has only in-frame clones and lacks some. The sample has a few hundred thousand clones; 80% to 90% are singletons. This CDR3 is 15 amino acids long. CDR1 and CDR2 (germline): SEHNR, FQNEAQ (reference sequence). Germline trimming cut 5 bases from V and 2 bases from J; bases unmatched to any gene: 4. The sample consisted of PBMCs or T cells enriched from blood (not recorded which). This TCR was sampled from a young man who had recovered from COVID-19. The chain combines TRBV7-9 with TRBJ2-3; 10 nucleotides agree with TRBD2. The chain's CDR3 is CASSLSGGSTDTQYF. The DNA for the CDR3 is TGTGCCAGCAGCCTTAGCGGGGGGTCCACAGATACGCAGTATTTT.